Presented here are 25 T cell receptor beta chains from one specimen sequenced in a study of T cells in narcolepsy. Profiling relied on immunoSEQ multiplex PCR, and the TCRdb table lists in-frame clones only, not all of them. This sample yields 31,000 or so clones, of which roughly 88% are seen a single time; approximately 1.2% belongs to the top ten. Sample: CD45RA- memory CD4+ T cells from PBMCs. The receptors originated from a human donor with narcolepsy.

CDR3: CASRTGNYGYTF. The CDR3 coding sequence is TGTGCCAGCAGGACGGGGAACTATGGCTACACCTTC. The J gene is TRBJ1-2, the V gene TRBV6-1; D unclear. The CDR3 has 12 residues. The V gene lost 6 bases and the J gene lost 2 bases, with 7 bases spanning the gap. The germline gives CDR1 MNHNS, CDR2 SASEGT.

This chain uses TRBV18 with TRBJ2-1; 7 bases line up with TRBD2. V was clipped by 2 bases and J by 6 bases; unmatched bases: 19. The CDR3 has 19 residues. CDR1 is KGHSH and CDR2 is LQKENI in the germline V gene. The CDR3 here is CASSPGLAEEGTTGNEQFF. The CDR3 nucleotides are TGTGCCAGCTCACCAGGCCTAGCGGAGGAGGGGACGACGGGCAATGAGCAGTTCTTC.

V usage is TRBV5-1 and J usage is TRBJ2-5; D uncertain. This CDR3 is 13 amino acids long. Germline V gene data show CDR1 as SGHRS and CDR2 as YFSETQ. Trimming took 0 bases from V and 5 from J, leaving 8 bases between them. In DNA, the CDR3 is TGCGCCAGCAGCTTGGCCGTGGTTGAGACCCAGTACTTC. It yields the protein CASSLAVVETQYF.

This chain links TRBV10-3 with TRBJ1-6; no definite D call. Germline V CDR1 and CDR2: ENHRY, SYGVKD. The CDR3 spans 11 residues. The germline V and J ends were trimmed by 6 bases and 7 bases, with 4 bases remaining between them. For the CDR3, the DNA is TGTGCCATCAGCGAAAATTCACCCCTCCACTTT. It encodes CAISENSPLHF.

This clone was observed a few times. This CDR3 reads CASSATDLNTEAFF. CDR3 sequence (DNA): TGTGCCAGTAGCGCGACAGACCTGAACACTGAAGCTTTCTTT. The chain recombines TRBV19 with TRBJ1-1; perhaps TRBD1 as D (5 bases). V gave up 6 bases and J gave up 0 bases, with 11 bases separating them. The CDR3 has 14 amino acids. From germline, CDR1 is LNHDA and CDR2 SQIVND (reference sequence).

The J gene is TRBJ1-6, the V gene TRBV9; no definite D call. V lost 0 bases and J 0 bases, leaving 7 bases between the germline ends. This CDR3 comprises 16 residues. Germline CDR1 and CDR2: SGDLS and YYNGEE. This CDR3 is CASSVAGFSYNSPLHF. The CDR3 DNA reads as TGTGCCAGCAGCGTAGCCGGCTTCTCCTATAATTCACCCCTCCACTTT. The full variable domain, in which reference TRBV9 and TRBJ1-6 provide the parts outside the CDR3, is DSGVTQTPKHLITATGQRVTLRCSPRSGDLSVYWYQQSLDQGLQFLIQYYNGEERAKGNILERFSAQQFPDLHSELNLSSLELGDSALYFCASSVAGFSYNSPLHFGNGTRLTVT.

This clone has a single count. The chain recombines TRBV21-1 with TRBJ2-5; the table gives TRBD1 as D, unverified against the DNA. TRBV21-1 is classified as a pseudogene. The CDR3 contains 10 residues. CDR3 nucleotide sequence: TGCCGCAGGGGGCCCGAGACCCAGTACTTC. This sequence encodes CRRGPETQYF.

J is TRBJ2-5 and V is TRBV5-1; D remains unclear. V shed 4 bases and J shed 0 bases, with 4 bases lying between them. This CDR3 has 12 amino acids. Germline CDR1 reads SGHRS; CDR2 reads YFSETQ. This chain's CDR3 is CASSRNQETQYF. The DNA of the CDR3 is TGCGCCAGCAGCCGAAACCAAGAGACCCAGTACTTC.

The V call is TRBV20-1, the J call TRBJ2-5; D not certain. With 8 bases removed from V and 4 bases from J, the gap between germline ends came to 11 bases. CDR1 and CDR2 (germline): DFQATT, SNEGSKA (reference sequence). The CDR3 extends over 11 amino acids. The CDR3 region has the DNA TGCAGTAATCGAGCGACAGAGACCCAGTACTTC. Amino acid sequence: CSNRATETQYF.

The CDR3 sequence: CASSSRAGAEAFF. The CDR3 DNA sequence: TGTGCCAGCAGTTCCAGGGCGGGAGCTGAAGCTTTCTTT. The chain is built from TRBV6-6 and TRBJ1-1; a weak D match, TRBD1 (5 bases). V lost 4 bases to trimming and J lost 6 bases, with 12 bases between them. The CDR3 consists of 13 residues. From germline, CDR1 is MNHNY and CDR2 SVGAGI (reference sequence).

The CDR3 DNA sequence: TGCGCCAGCAGGAAAGTAGCCTACGAGCAGTACTTC. Protein: CASRKVAYEQYF. V is TRBV5-1 and J is TRBJ2-7; D gene uncertain. The germline CDR1 and CDR2 sequences are SGHRS and YFSETQ. Trimming cost V 5 bases and J 2 bases, with 8 bases left between them. The CDR3 loop spans 12 amino acids. The variable domain in full, completed from reference TRBV5-1 and TRBJ2-7, reads KAGVTQTPRYLIKTRGQQVTLSCSPISGHRSVSWYQQTPGQGLQFLFEYFSETQRNKGNFPGRFSGRQFSNSRSEMNVSTLELGDSALYLCASRKVAYEQYFGPGTRLTVT.

This chain uses TRBV5-4 with TRBJ2-1; 8 bases are a match to TRBD2. In germline, CDR1 is SGHNT, CDR2 YYREEE (reference sequence). This CDR3 comprises 15 residues. Trimming at V came to 9 bases and at J to 6 bases, leaving 14 bases not matched to a gene. Here the CDR3 reads CATFAGSGGSNEQFF. CDR3 bases: TGTGCCACCTTTGCTGGGAGCGGGGGAAGCAATGAGCAGTTCTTC.

This sequence joins TRBV28 and TRBJ1-1; 8 positions agree with TRBD1. The CDR3 runs to 13 residues. CDR1 is MDHEN and CDR2 is SYDVKM in the germline V gene. The junction had 7 bases not matched to a gene; V was cut back by 7 bases and J by 6 bases. CDR3 in DNA: TGTGCCAGCACCGGGACAGGACGCGCTGAAGCTTTCTTT. Protein product: CASTGTGRAEAFF. Filled out from reference TRBV28 and TRBJ1-1, the complete variable domain reads DVKVTQSSRYLVKRTGEKVFLECVQDMDHENMFWYRQDPGLGLRLIYFSYDVKMKEKGDIPEGYSVSREKKERFSLILESASTNQTSMYLCASTGTGRAEAFFGQGTRLTVV.

The chain recombines TRBV7-8 with TRBJ2-7; 12 bases are shared with TRBD2. CDR3 length: 18 amino acids. V was pared by 1 base and J by 7 bases, with 14 bases of the junction left unmatched. Germline-derived CDR1 and CDR2 are SGHVS and FQNEAQ. CDR3: CASSLGTTSGGRRGEQYF. The CDR3 nucleotides are TGTGCCAGCAGCTTAGGGACTACTAGCGGGGGGCGTAGAGGGGAGCAGTACTTC.

V gene TRBV5-1 combines with J gene TRBJ1-1; TRBD1 matches 10 bases. The CDR3 extends over 16 amino acids. From germline, CDR1 is SGHRS and CDR2 YFSETQ. Losses at the gene ends were 4 bases for V and 5 bases for J; bases not matched to a gene: 11. As DNA, the CDR3 is TGCGCCAGCAGCGCCTACGGGACAGGGGTGGGAACTGAAGCTTTCTTT. Translation gives CASSAYGTGVGTEAFF.

V and J are TRBV7-6 and TRBJ1-2; D unclear. The CDR3 extends over 17 amino acids. Trimming took 0 bases from V and 1 from J, leaving 15 bases between them. From germline, CDR1 is SGHVS and CDR2 FNYEAQ. CDR3 sequence reads: CASSLAVGSGSNYGYTF. The DNA for the CDR3 is TGTGCCAGCAGCTTAGCCGTGGGCTCAGGTAGTAACTATGGCTACACCTTC.

This chain connects TRBV19 to TRBJ1-5; D possibly corresponds to TRBD1 (5 bases). The CDR3 runs 14 residues. Germline V gene data show CDR1 as LNHDA and CDR2 as SQIVND (reference sequence). The V end lost 9 bases, the J end lost 2 bases, and 14 bases lay between the germline ends. CDR3 region: CASSGSRGNQPQHF. The CDR3 coding sequence is TGTGCCAGCTCAGGGTCTCGGGGCAATCAGCCCCAGCATTTT. The whole variable domain, filled in from reference TRBV19 and TRBJ1-5, reads DGGITQSPKYLFRKEGQNVTLSCEQNLNHDAMYWYRQDPGQGLRLIYYSQIVNDFQKGDIAEGYSVSREKKESFPLTVTSAQKNPTAFYLCASSGSRGNQPQHFGDGTRLSIL.

The chain couples TRBV6-5 to TRBJ2-3; D remains unclear. The CDR3 covers 13 residues. V shed 9 bases and J shed 0 bases, with 10 bases lying between them. Germline CDR1 reads MNHEY; CDR2 reads SVGAGI. The CDR3 sequence: CASVQRSTDTQYF. The CDR3 DNA sequence: TGTGCCAGTGTCCAGAGAAGCACAGATACGCAGTATTTT.

This chain joins TRBV5-5 and TRBJ2-1; TRBD1 might be the D (6 bases). Trimming took off 1 base at V and 4 bases at J, with 18 bases between the two ends. Germline CDR1 is SGHKS and CDR2 is YYEKEE (reference sequence). This CDR3 contains 17 residues. The DNA of the CDR3 is TGTGCCAGCAGCTTGCGTGAACAGGGCACGTCTTACAATGAGCAGTTCTTC. It encodes CASSLREQGTSYNEQFF. Together with reference TRBV5-5 and TRBJ2-1, the CDR3 gives the full variable domain: DAGVTQSPTHLIKTRGQQVTLRCSPISGHKSVSWYQQVLGQGPQFIFQYYEKEERGRGNFPDRFSARQFPNYSSELNVNALLLGDSALYLCASSLREQGTSYNEQFFGPGTRLTVL.

The rearrangement joins TRBV7-2 to TRBJ1-1; TRBD1 matches 10 bases. Germline V CDR1 and CDR2: SGHTA, FQGNSA. V was pared by 5 bases and J by 4 bases, with 7 bases of the junction left unmatched. The CDR3 sequence is 15 residues long. CDR3 bases: TGTGCCAGCAGCCCGTGGACAGGGGGGATCACTGAAGCTTTCTTT. It specifies CASSPWTGGITEAFF. Using reference TRBV7-2 and TRBJ1-1 for the parts outside the CDR3, the full variable domain is GAGVSQSPSNKVTEKGKDVELRCDPISGHTALYWYRQSLGQGLEFLIYFQGNSAPDKSGLPSDRFSAERTGGSVSTLTIQRTQQEDSAVYLCASSPWTGGITEAFFGQGTRLTVV.

CDR3 protein: CASSSSSRTEAFF. CDR3 DNA sequence: TGTGCCAGCAGCTCCAGTTCCCGCACTGAAGCTTTCTTT. V gene TRBV11-3 combines with J gene TRBJ1-1; unclear D gene. CDR1 is SGHNT, CDR2 YENEEA, per germline. This CDR3 spans 13 amino acids. V was cut by 4 bases and J by 4 bases, with 10 bases left in between.

V is TRBV27 and J is TRBJ1-6; D gene uncertain. This CDR3 has 12 amino acids. The V end lost 5 bases, the J end lost 8 bases, and 7 bases lay between the germline ends. In germline, CDR1 is MNHEY, CDR2 SMNVEV (reference sequence). The CDR3: CASSPLDSPLHF. CDR3 in DNA: TGTGCCAGCAGTCCCTTGGATTCACCCCTCCACTTT.

This clone came up once. This chain joins TRBV29-1 and TRBJ1-2; D is possibly TRBD1 (6 bases). Germline CDR1 and CDR2: SQVTM and ANQGSEA. V lost 7 bases to trimming and J lost 2 bases, with 8 bases between them. This CDR3 contains 11 residues. This chain's CDR3 is CSGQGNYGYTF. Here the CDR3 DNA reads TGCAGCGGCCAGGGGAACTATGGCTACACCTTC.

V usage is TRBV6-1 and J usage is TRBJ1-2; D uncertain. V dropped 5 bases and J dropped 3 bases, with 13 bases sitting between them. Germline V gives CDR1 MNHNS, CDR2 SASEGT. The CDR3 runs 14 residues. The chain's CDR3 is CASSQDSGDYGYTF. In nucleotides, the CDR3 is TGTGCCAGCAGTCAGGATTCCGGGGACTATGGCTACACCTTC.

The rearrangement links TRBV9 to TRBJ1-3; 10 bases align to TRBD1. CDR3 length equals 17 residues. V was pared by 4 bases and J by 0 bases, with 7 bases of the junction left unmatched. Germline V lookup: CDR1 SGDLS, CDR2 YYNGEE. The CDR3 region is CASSPTGGSYSGNTIYF. CDR3 bases: TGTGCCAGCAGCCCGACAGGGGGCTCGTACTCTGGAAACACCATATATTTT.